The 2 T cell receptor beta chains below come from one sample, sequenced in a study of blood T cell repertoires in COVID-19. The repertoire was sequenced with immunoSEQ multiplex PCR; TCRdb's copy has only in-frame clones and lacks some. The table has tens of thousands of clones, around 80% seen once; the top ten hold 35% to 45%. Sequenced: peripheral blood. These receptor sequences come from a man older than 75 with active or convalescent COVID-19.

There are a few counts of this clone. The chain employs TRBV4-2 and TRBJ1-5; TRBD1 agrees at 10 bases. This CDR3 region has 17 residues. The germline gives CDR1 LGHNA, CDR2 YNFKEQ. Unmatched junction bases numbered 6, after V lost 4 bases and J lost 0 bases. CDR3 residues: CASSPRTGGDSNQPQHF. CDR3 DNA sequence: TGTGCCAGCAGCCCACGGACAGGGGGAGATAGCAATCAGCCCCAGCATTTT.

V and J are TRBV11-3 and TRBJ2-3, with 7 bases that match TRBD1. The J segment lost 3 bases and the V segment lost 5 bases, leaving 8 bases of the junction unmatched. The CDR3 contains 15 residues. Germline V gene data show CDR1 as SGHNT and CDR2 as YENEEA. In DNA, the CDR3 is TGTGCCAGCAGCGCTGGAGACAGGGTGACAGATACGCAGTATTTT. This translates into CASSAGDRVTDTQYF.